The 15 T cell receptor beta chains given below trace back to one sample, sequenced in a study of neurological immune-mediated disorders. MiXCR was run by TCRdb on the 5' RACE reads, yielding one entry per CDR3 protein. The repertoire holds around 66,000 distinct CDR3 sequences, with roughly 4.4% as singletons. The sample taken for sequencing was PBMCs. Receptor source: an older woman with multiple sclerosis.

This clonotype was picked up many times. V usage is TRBV4-3 and J usage is TRBJ2-1; D not resolved. The CDR3 has 13 residues. V was pared by 5 bases and J by 4 bases, with 9 bases between. Per germline, CDR1 LGHNA and CDR2 YSLEER. The CDR3 protein is CASSGDNYNEQFF. The CDR3 DNA reads as TGCGCCAGCAGCGGCGACAATTACAATGAGCAGTTCTTC.

The chain employs TRBV18 and TRBJ2-7; 8 nucleotides align to TRBD2. V gave up 0 bases and J gave up 4 bases; unmatched junction bases: 2. CDR1 and CDR2 from the germline V gene are KGHSH and LQKENI. This CDR3 spans 14 amino acids. CDR3 in amino acids: CASSPPSGKYEQYF. The CDR3 DNA follows: TGTGCCAGCTCACCACCTAGCGGGAAATACGAGCAGTACTTC.

The sample holds many counts of this clonotype. The chain has TRBV4-1 and TRBJ2-7; 10 nucleotides align to TRBD2. CDR1 is MGHRA and CDR2 is YSYEKL in the germline V gene. The CDR3 has 16 amino acids. V was clipped by 0 bases and J by 4 bases; unmatched bases: 6. The CDR3, as DNA: TGCGCCAGCAGCCAAGAGCCTAGCGGGAGTCAATACGAGCAGTACTTC. This gives the protein CASSQEPSGSQYEQYF.

This clonotype was seen many times. The V call is TRBV7-2, the J call TRBJ1-1, with D maybe TRBD1 (5 bases). The CDR3 has 15 residues. The germline V gene has CDR1 SGHTA and CDR2 FQGNSA. V was trimmed by 0 bases and J by 0 bases, leaving 8 bases between them. The chain's CDR3 is CASSLAGQLNTEAFF. In DNA, the CDR3 is TGTGCCAGCAGCTTAGCGGGGCAGTTGAACACTGAAGCTTTCTTT.

This clonotype was observed at least ten times. The V call is TRBV5-5, the J call TRBJ2-7; 11 bases map to TRBD2. Germline V gene lookup returns CDR1 SGHKS and CDR2 YYEKEE (reference sequence). V dropped 5 bases and J dropped 3; count of bases not matched to a gene: 7. The CDR3 contains 15 residues. The CDR3 bases are TGTGCCAGCAGACCGACTAGCGGGAACAACTACGAGCAGTACTTC. This sequence encodes CASRPTSGNNYEQYF.

Ten or more counts support this clonotype. The rearrangement uses TRBV27 and TRBJ2-3; 10 nucleotides line up with TRBD2. CDR1 MNHEY and CDR2 SMNVEV come from the germline V gene (reference sequence). V lost 7 bases, J lost 7 bases, and 14 bases stayed unmatched. The CDR3 covers 16 residues. The CDR3 bases are TGTGCCAGCAACCCGGGAGGGCTAGCGGGAGCATATACGCAGTATTTT. This translates into CASNPGGLAGAYTQYF.

This clonotype was seen a few times. V is TRBV5-6 and J is TRBJ2-2, with 7 bases identical to TRBD2. The CDR3 is 16 residues long. CDR1 is SGHDT, CDR2 YYEEEE, per germline. The V and J ends lost 4 bases and 1 base, in that order; junction bases with no gene match: 7. CDR3 in amino acids: CASSTPSSGNTGELFF. The CDR3, as DNA: TGTGCCAGCAGCACCCCGTCTAGCGGGAACACCGGGGAGCTGTTTTTT.

The chain employs TRBV10-3 and TRBJ1-1, with a tentative D call TRBD1 (6 bases). The V end was cut by 11 bases, the J end by 1 base, with 14 bases between. CDR1 and CDR2 from the germline V gene are ENHRY and SYGVKD. This CDR3 is 13 amino acids long. The CDR3 DNA sequence: TGTGCCGTCCGGACAGACTCGAACACTGAAGCTTTCTTT. Translating it yields CAVRTDSNTEAFF.

In this sample, this clonotype turned up many times. The CDR3 loop reads CAISRLAGTYEQYF. The DNA of the CDR3 is TGTGCCATCAGCCGACTAGCGGGAACCTACGAGCAGTACTTC. The chain couples TRBV10-3 to TRBJ2-7, with 11 nucleotides matching TRBD2. CDR3 length: 14 amino acids. The J segment lost 2 bases and the V segment lost 6 bases, leaving 3 bases of the junction unmatched. Germline CDR1 ENHRY, CDR2 SYGVKD.

Many counts were recorded for this clonotype. V and J are TRBV12-3 or TRBV12-4 and TRBJ2-7; TRBD2 aligns across 10 bases. V lost 6 bases to trimming and J lost 5 bases; unmatched junction nucleotides: 10. CDR3 length: 15 amino acids. The CDR3 spells CASSRAGGPWDEQYF. CDR3 DNA sequence: TGTGCCAGCAGCCGAGCGGGAGGGCCGTGGGACGAGCAGTACTTC.

There are many counts of this clonotype. The chain recombines TRBV25-1 with TRBJ1-4; D might be TRBD1 (6 bases). In germline, CDR1 is MGHDK, CDR2 SYGVNS. The V gene lost 6 bases and the J gene lost 5 bases, with 10 bases spanning the gap. The CDR3 extends over 13 amino acids. Here the CDR3 DNA reads TGTGCCAGCAGCGGACAGAAAAATGAAAAACTGTTTTTT. Amino acids: CASSGQKNEKLFF.

Many counts were recorded for this clonotype. The rearrangement uses TRBV5-1 and TRBJ2-2; possibly TRBD1 or TRBD2 for D (5 bases each). CDR1 SGHRS and CDR2 YFSETQ come from the germline V gene. The CDR3 sequence is 16 residues long. Trimming took 4 bases from V and 2 from J, leaving 15 bases between them. The CDR3 reads CASSPITGTNTGELFF. In DNA, the CDR3 is TGCGCCAGCAGCCCCATTACCGGGACCAACACCGGGGAGCTGTTTTTT.

This clonotype has at least ten counts. The chain joins TRBV20-1 to TRBJ1-1; D ambiguous. The CDR3 is 14 amino acids. Trimming stripped 2 bases from V and 5 bases from J, with 15 bases between. Per the germline V gene, CDR1 is DFQATT and CDR2 is SNEGSKA (reference sequence). CDR3 bases: TGCAGTGCTAGATGGGCCCTCCGAGGGACTGAAGCTTTCTTT. This sequence encodes CSARWALRGTEAFF.

This clonotype was seen at least ten times. The genes are TRBV12-3 or TRBV12-4 and TRBJ2-7; 11 bases are a match to TRBD2. The CDR3 spans 16 residues. The trim removed 5 bases at V and 0 bases at J, leaving 6 bases unmatched. The DNA of the CDR3 is TGTGCCAGCAGTCACAGGCTAGCGGGAGGCTCCTACGAGCAGTACTTC. Its translation: CASSHRLAGGSYEQYF.

This clonotype was detected ten times or more. This sequence joins TRBV16 and TRBJ1-2, with TRBD1 as a possible D gene (6 bases). Germline V gene lookup returns CDR1 KGHSY and CDR2 FQNENV. This CDR3 is built from 13 residues. V dropped 2 bases and J dropped 4 bases, with 8 bases sitting between them. The CDR3 protein is CASSQRDTYGYTF. The CDR3, as DNA: TGTGCCAGCAGCCAACGGGACACCTATGGCTACACCTTC.